This T cell receptor (beta chain) was sequenced in a study of cytomegalovirus exposure and HLA in healthy donors. Whole-study results and caveats: Researchers reported from a later analysis that most CMV-associated TCR beta chains appeared HLA-restricted. Most TCR sequences were uncommon, yet certain public TCRs appeared in many donors.

Germline V lookup: CDR1 GTSNPN, CDR2 SVGIG (reference sequence). The CDR3 has 13 amino acids. Trimming pared 5 bases from V and 8 bases from J, leaving 18 bases between. PCR was performed using 60 Vbeta and 13 Jbeta primers. TCRdb keeps only in-frame clones here, not all; method: immunoSEQ multiplex PCR. The top ten hold 2% to 2.5% of the sample, which has 110,000 to 150,000 clones, 72% seen once. Comment on this clone: The target antigen is unknown.

What was sequenced was PBMCs. The receptor was derived from a middle-aged man in good health and CMV-seronegative. The V gene is TRBV30, the J gene TRBJ1-2, with D hard to call. CDR3: CAWSLRGMRGYTF. The CDR3 region has the DNA TGTGCCTGGTCCCTACGGGGAATGCGGGGCTACACCTTC. Full variable domain (rest looked up from reference TRBV30 and TRBJ1-2): SQTIHQWPATLVQPVGSPLSLECTVEGTSNPNLYWYRQAAGRGLQLLFYSVGIGQISSEVPQNLSASRPQDRQFILSSKKLLLSDSGFYLCAWSLRGMRGYTFGSGTRLTVV.